This record covers a single TCR beta chain. Antigen unknown. Between the trimmed V and J ends, which lost 1 base and 2 bases, there was a span of 12 bases. Germline CDR1 and CDR2: DFQATT and SNEGSKA (reference sequence). The CDR3 spans 14 residues. The data were obtained in a study of T cell repertoires in cytomegalovirus infection. Looking at the study overall: Well-studied HLA-B-restricted CMV epitopes were used in the study alongside recently identified HLA-C-restricted ones. Evidence of both CMV infection and a matching HLA type came from public TCR beta signatures.

TCRdb analysed the reads with MiXCR anew, one entry per CDR3 protein. The table lists a few hundred thousand distinct CDR3 sequences, about 40% of them singletons. The chain employs TRBV20-1 and TRBJ2-7; D tentatively fits TRBD1 or TRBD2 (5 bases each). The starting material was cultured PBMCs, obtained from culture after CMV antigen stimulation. This sequence originates from a human donor in good health (CMV status not recorded). Some clones in this sample may be carry-over from other donors' samples. The CDR3 protein is CSARGGKGTYEQYF. In DNA, the CDR3 is TGCAGTGCTAGAGGAGGGAAGGGGACCTACGAGCAGTACTTC.